This paragraph reports one T cell receptor (beta chain). Its antigen is still unknown. Base quality data are lacking; no much larger clone is found one base away. This specimen comes from a study of tumor-infiltrating lymphocytes in primary liver carcinoma (dated by TCRdb to about 2017). Study-wide context: Of the five patients, three men and two women aged 30 to 69 years, four had hepatocellular carcinoma and one had combined HCC and intrahepatic cholangiocarcinoma. The five patients had tumors of stage T1-T3 N0M0, with maximum diameters ranging from roughly 4.2 to 10 cm. Roughly 3.5 to 7.5 million productive TCRbeta reads were obtained per sample, and no significant difference in read depth was found between tissue types. Across five regions of each liver tumor, along with adjacent normal tissue and blood, the study brought together TCRbeta repertoire sequencing, expression microarrays and whole-exome sequencing. TCRbeta repertoire sequencing covered roughly 35 specimens from 5 patients: 25 or so tumor regions, 5 adjacent noncancerous liver tissues and 5 peripheral blood samples. Agilent mRNA microarray profiling was performed on the 25 tumor region samples to relate TCRbeta repertoire diversity to the local molecular phenotype. Technical replicate repertoires showed high reproducibility, with mean shared-clone rates roughly 0.89 and correlation coefficients above 0.95. What the authors observed across the whole study: Only about 7.5-25% of top clones were found in all five regions of a tumor, suggesting spatial heterogeneity of tumor-infiltrating T cells. Consistent with antigen-driven expansion, pairs of tumor regions showed higher repertoire overlap (mean roughly 36%) than either tumor-adjacent pairs (approximately 17%) or tumor-blood pairs (approximately 15%). With just a few patients in the study, the authors point out that the findings should be validated in a larger study. Because the samples were bulk and unsorted, CD4+ and CD8+ T cell repertoires could not be compared. Because sequencing covered only the TCR beta chain and unpaired alpha chains were not captured, true repertoire diversity is likely underestimated. A significantly larger repertoire fraction was made up by the top 250 clones in tumors than in blood (p = 0.039).

The CDR3 goes from the cysteine to the phenylalanine over 12 residues. Of the read, only the CDR3 DNA is kept; its 36 bases are in frame from base 1. The trim is 8 bases for V and 14 bases for J, with a gap of 23 bases between the germline ends. The germline V gene encodes CDR1 SQVTM and CDR2 ANQGSEA. Using a constant-region primer and ProtoScript II reverse transcriptase, TCRbeta-specific cDNA was reverse-transcribed from roughly 500 ng total RNA. TCRbeta libraries were built with three nested multiplex PCR rounds, a slightly modified ARM-PCR procedure. The first two PCR rounds used multiplex TRBV1-TRBV30 forward primers with a Cbeta reverse primer, each for approximately 10 cycles. A final 25-cycle PCR with Deep VentR polymerase added sample barcodes and Illumina adapters. Amplicons of 200-500 bp were gel-purified with a QIAquick gel extraction kit before sequencing. An Illumina HiSeq 2500 was used to sequence the TCRbeta amplicons, generating 250-bp paired-end reads. For the original study's pipeline: Trimmomatic v0.33 was used to quality-trim the reads, and FLASH v1.2.11 was used to merge paired reads so that full CDR3 sequences could be recovered. V, D and J germline segments were assigned to the rearranged TCRbeta sequences by MiGEC v1.2.1b. VDJtools v1.0.0 computed clonotype statistics and Shannon-Wiener diversity indices. Except for diversity analysis, only the 250 most abundant clonotypes of each sample were used in subsequent analyses to reduce sampling bias. Starting from the raw public reads, TCRdb applied fastp trimming at Q25, assembled clones with MiXCR and retained in-frame beta chains. Duplicate CDR3 protein sequences are folded into a single record with the most common DNA and genes. These V and J calls derive from TCRdb rather than the authors' analysis. The sample profile shows 90,000 to 110,000 distinct CDR3 sequences; around 84% of them were found once. Around 21% of the sample rests with the top ten.

Without any cell sorting, total RNA and DNA were co-extracted from approximately 20-30 mg of bulk tissue using the AllPrep DNA/RNA mini kit. Between November 2015 and March 2016, a handful of patients in China with histopathologically diagnosed primary liver carcinoma had surgical resection. Chronic HBV infection was present in the patients, and the patients were treatment-naive at sampling. Five spatially separated regions were sampled per tumor: superior, inferior, left-lateral and right-lateral poles, plus the tumor centre. According to histology, viable tumor cells made up more than 85% of every tumor sample. Fresh tumor and adjacent tissue pieces were bisected; one half was stored in RNAlater at -80°C, the other sent for histology.

Here the chain combines TRBV29-1 and TRBJ2-3, and possibly TRBD2, on 6 matching bases. The source material was liver tumor tissue from sampling region 3. According to the study, the label for this sample's cell subset or site signals: tumor region T3, left-lateral pole. The clonotype originates from a man in his forties or fifties with primary liver carcinoma and hepatitis B virus infection. The CDR3 here reads CSLDAGTDARYF. The nucleotides read TGCAGCCTAGATGCGGGGACTGATGCGCGGTATTTT.